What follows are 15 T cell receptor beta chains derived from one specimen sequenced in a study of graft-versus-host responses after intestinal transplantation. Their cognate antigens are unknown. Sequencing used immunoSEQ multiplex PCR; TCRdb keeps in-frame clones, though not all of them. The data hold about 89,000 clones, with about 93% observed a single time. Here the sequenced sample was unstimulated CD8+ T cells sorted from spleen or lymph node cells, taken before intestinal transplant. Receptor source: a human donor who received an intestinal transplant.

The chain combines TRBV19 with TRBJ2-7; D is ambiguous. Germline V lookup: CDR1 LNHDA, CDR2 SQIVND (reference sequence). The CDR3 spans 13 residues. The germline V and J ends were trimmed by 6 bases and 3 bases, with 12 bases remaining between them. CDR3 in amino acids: CASSPTADYEQYF. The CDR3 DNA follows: TGTGCCAGTAGCCCCACCGCAGACTACGAGCAGTACTTC. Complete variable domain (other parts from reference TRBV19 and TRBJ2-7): DGGITQSPKYLFRKEGQNVTLSCEQNLNHDAMYWYRQDPGQGLRLIYYSQIVNDFQKGDIAEGYSVSREKKESFPLTVTSAQKNPTAFYLCASSPTADYEQYFGPGTRLTVT.

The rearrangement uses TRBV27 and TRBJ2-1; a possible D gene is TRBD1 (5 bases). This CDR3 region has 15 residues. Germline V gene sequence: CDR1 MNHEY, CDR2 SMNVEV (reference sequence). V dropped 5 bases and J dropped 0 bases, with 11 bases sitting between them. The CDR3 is CASSLTVTSYNEQFF. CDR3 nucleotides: TGTGCCAGCAGTCTGACAGTCACCTCCTACAATGAGCAGTTCTTC.

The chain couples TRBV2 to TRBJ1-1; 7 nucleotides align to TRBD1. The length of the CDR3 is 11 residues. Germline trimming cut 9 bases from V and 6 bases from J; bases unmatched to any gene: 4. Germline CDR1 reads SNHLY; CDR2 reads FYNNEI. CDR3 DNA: TGTGCCAGTCGACAGGGTGCTGAAGCTTTCTTT. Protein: CASRQGAEAFF.

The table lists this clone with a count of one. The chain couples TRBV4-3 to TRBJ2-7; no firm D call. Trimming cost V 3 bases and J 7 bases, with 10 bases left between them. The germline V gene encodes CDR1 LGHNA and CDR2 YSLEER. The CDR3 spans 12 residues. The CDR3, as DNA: TGCGCCAGCAGCCACGAGCGCTCGGAGCAGTACTTC. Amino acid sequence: CASSHERSEQYF.

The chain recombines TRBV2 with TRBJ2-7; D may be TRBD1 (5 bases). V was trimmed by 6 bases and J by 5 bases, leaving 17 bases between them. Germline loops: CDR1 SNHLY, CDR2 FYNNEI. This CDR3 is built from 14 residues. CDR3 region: CASRSYSGKDEQYF. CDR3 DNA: TGTGCCAGCAGAAGTTATTCAGGGAAGGACGAGCAGTACTTC.

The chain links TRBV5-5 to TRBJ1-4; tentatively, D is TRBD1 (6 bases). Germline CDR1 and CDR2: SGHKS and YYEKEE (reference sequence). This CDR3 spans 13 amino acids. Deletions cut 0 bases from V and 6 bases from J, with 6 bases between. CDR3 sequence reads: CASSLEGDEKLFF. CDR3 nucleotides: TGTGCCAGCAGCTTGGAGGGGGATGAAAAACTGTTTTTT. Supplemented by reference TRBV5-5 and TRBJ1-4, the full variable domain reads DAGVTQSPTHLIKTRGQQVTLRCSPISGHKSVSWYQQVLGQGPQFIFQYYEKEERGRGNFPDRFSARQFPNYSSELNVNALLLGDSALYLCASSLEGDEKLFFGSGTQLSVL.

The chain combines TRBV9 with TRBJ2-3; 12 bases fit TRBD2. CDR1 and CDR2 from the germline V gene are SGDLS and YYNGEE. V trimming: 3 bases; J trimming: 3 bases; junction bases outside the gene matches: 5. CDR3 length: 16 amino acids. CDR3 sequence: CASSEPSGGGTDTQYF. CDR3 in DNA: TGTGCCAGCAGCGAGCCTAGCGGGGGGGGTACAGATACGCAGTATTTT.

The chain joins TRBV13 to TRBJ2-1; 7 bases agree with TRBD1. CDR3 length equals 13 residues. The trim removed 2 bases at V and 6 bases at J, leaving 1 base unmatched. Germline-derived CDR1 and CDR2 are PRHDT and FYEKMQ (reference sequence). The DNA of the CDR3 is TGTGCCAGCAGCTTATACAGGGGCAATGAGCAGTTCTTC. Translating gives CASSLYRGNEQFF.

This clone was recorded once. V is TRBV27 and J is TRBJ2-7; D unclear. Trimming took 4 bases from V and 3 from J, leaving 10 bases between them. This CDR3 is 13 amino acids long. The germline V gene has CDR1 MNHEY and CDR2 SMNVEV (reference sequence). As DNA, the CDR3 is TGTGCCAGCAGTTCCTACGATGGCTACGAGCAGTACTTC. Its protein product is CASSSYDGYEQYF.

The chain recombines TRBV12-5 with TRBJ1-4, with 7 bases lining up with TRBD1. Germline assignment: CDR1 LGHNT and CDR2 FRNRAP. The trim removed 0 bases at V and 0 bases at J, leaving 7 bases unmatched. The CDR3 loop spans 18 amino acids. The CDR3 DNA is TGTGCTAGTGGTTTGGTGCACGGGACAGAATCAACTAATGAAAAACTGTTTTTT. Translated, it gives CASGLVHGTESTNEKLFF.

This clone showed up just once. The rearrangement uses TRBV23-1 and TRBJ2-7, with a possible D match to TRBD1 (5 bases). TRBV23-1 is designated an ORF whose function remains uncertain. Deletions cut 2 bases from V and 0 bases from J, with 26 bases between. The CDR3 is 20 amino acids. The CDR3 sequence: CASSQTSGHLLPPISYEQYF. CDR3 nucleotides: TGCGCCAGCAGTCAAACATCAGGACACCTCCTGCCCCCGATCTCCTACGAGCAGTACTTC.

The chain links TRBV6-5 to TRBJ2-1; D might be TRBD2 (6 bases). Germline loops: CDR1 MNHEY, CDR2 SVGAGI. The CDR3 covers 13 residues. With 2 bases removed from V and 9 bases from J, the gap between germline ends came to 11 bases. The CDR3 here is CASSYGRGSEQFF. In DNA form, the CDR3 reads TGTGCCAGCAGTTACGGTCGGGGGAGTGAGCAGTTCTTC.

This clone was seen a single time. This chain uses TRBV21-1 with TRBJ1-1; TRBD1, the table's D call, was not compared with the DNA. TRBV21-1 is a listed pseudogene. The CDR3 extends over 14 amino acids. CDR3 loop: CASSTNRENTEAFF. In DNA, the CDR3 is TGTGCCAGCAGCACCAACAGGGAGAACACTGAAGCTTTCTTT.

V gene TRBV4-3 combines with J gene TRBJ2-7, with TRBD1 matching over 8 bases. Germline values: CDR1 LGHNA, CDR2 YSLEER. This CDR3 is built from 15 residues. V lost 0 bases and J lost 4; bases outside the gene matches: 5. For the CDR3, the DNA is TGCGCCAGCAGCCAAGATCCAGGGGGCTCTTACGAGCAGTACTTC. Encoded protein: CASSQDPGGSYEQYF.

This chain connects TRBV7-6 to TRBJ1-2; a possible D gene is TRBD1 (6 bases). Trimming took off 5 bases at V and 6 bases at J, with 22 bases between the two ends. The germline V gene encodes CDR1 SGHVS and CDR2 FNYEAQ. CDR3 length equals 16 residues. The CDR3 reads CASSPTKGGAPNGYTF. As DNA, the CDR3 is TGTGCCAGCAGCCCCACAAAAGGGGGGGCCCCCAATGGCTACACCTTC. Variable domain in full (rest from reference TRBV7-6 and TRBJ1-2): GAGVSQSPRYKVTKRGQDVALRCDPISGHVSLYWYRQALGQGPEFLTYFNYEAQQDKSGLPNDRFSAERPEGSISTLTIQRTEQRDSAMYRCASSPTKGGAPNGYTFGSGTRLTVV.